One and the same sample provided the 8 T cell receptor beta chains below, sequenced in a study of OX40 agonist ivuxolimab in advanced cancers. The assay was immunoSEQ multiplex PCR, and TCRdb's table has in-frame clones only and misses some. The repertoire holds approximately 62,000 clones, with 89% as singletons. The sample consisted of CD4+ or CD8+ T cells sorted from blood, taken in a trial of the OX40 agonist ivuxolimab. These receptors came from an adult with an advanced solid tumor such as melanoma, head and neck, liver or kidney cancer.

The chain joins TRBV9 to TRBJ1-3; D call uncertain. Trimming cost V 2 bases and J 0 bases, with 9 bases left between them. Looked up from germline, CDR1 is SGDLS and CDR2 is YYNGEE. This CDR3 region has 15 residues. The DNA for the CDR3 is TGTGCCAGCAGCGTTGGTCAGAGCTCTGGAAACACCATATATTTT. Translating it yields CASSVGQSSGNTIYF.

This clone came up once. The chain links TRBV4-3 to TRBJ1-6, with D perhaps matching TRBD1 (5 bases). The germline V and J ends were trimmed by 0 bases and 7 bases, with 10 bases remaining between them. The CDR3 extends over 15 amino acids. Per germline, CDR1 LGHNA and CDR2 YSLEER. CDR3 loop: CASSQDNRLNSPLHF. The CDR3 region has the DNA TGCGCCAGCAGCCAAGATAACAGGCTGAATTCACCCCTCCACTTT.

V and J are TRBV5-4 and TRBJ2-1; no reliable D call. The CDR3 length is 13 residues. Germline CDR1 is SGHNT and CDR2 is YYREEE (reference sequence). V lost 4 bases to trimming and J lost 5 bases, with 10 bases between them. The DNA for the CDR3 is TGTGCCAGCAGCCCGAGCGTCGACAATGAGCAGTTCTTC. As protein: CASSPSVDNEQFF.

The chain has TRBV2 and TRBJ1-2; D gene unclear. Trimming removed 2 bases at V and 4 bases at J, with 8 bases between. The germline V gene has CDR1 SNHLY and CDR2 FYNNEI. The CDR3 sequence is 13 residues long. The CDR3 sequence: CASSERALYGYTF. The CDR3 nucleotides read TGTGCCAGCAGTGAAAGGGCTCTCTATGGCTACACCTTC. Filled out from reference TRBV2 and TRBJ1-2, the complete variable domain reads EPEVTQTPSHQVTQMGQEVILRCVPISNHLYFYWYRQILGQKVEFLVSFYNNEISEKSEIFDDQFSVERPDGSNFTLKIRSTKLEDSAMYFCASSERALYGYTFGSGTRLTVV.

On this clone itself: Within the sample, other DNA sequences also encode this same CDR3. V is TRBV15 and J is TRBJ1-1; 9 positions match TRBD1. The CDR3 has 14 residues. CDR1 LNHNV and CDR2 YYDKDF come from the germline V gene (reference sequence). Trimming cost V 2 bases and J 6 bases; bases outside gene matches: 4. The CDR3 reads CATSRTGGRAEAFF. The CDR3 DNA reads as TGTGCCACCAGCAGAACAGGGGGCAGAGCTGAAGCTTTCTTT.

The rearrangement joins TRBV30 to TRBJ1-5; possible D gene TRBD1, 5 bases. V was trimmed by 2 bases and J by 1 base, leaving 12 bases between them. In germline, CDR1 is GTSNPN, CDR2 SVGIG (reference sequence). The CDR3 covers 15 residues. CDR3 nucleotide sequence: TGTGCCTGGAGTCGAGGGGAGGGGAGCAATCAGCCCCAGCATTTT. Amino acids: CAWSRGEGSNQPQHF.

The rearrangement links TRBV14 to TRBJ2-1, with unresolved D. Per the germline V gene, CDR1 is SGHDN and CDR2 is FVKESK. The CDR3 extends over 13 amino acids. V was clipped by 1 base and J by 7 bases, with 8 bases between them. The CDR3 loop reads CASSQGQSNEQFF. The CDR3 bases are TGTGCCAGCAGCCAAGGTCAGTCGAATGAGCAGTTCTTC.

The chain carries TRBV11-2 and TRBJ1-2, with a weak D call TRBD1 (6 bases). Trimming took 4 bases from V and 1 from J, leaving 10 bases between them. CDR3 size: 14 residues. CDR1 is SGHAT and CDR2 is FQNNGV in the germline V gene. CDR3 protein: CASSSGQSNYGYTF. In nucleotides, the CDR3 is TGTGCCAGCAGCTCCGGACAGAGTAACTATGGCTACACCTTC. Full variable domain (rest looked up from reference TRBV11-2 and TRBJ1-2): EAGVAQSPRYKIIEKRQSVAFWCNPISGHATLYWYQQILGQGPKLLIQFQNNGVVDDSQLPKDRFSAERLKGVDSTLKIQPAKLEDSAVYLCASSSGQSNYGYTFGSGTRLTVV.